One TCR beta chain is described in this entry. Its target is unknown. The data were taken from a study of cytomegalovirus exposure and HLA in healthy donors. Notes on the study in general: Certain indistinguishable V segments, among them TRBV6-2 and TRBV6-3, were excluded. The majority of TCR sequences were rare, yet some public TCRs appeared in many donors. In a later analysis, specific HLA alleles were associated with approximately 16,000 TCR beta sequences at a 0.05 false discovery rate. Cytomegalovirus-associated TCR beta chains were listed, numbering 150 to 200.

The germline V gene encodes CDR1 SEHNR and CDR2 FQNEAQ (reference sequence). The CDR3 spans 12 residues. The trim removed 6 bases at V and 8 bases at J, leaving 3 bases unmatched. It was with 60 Vbeta and 13 Jbeta primers that the PCR ran. The repertoire was sequenced with immunoSEQ multiplex PCR; TCRdb's copy has only in-frame clones and lacks some. The sample holds approximately 30,000 clones. V gene TRBV7-9 combines with J gene TRBJ1-2; 10 bases line up with TRBD1. Input material: PBMCs. The receptor comes from a woman between 40 and 55 years old in good health and CMV-seropositive. The CDR3, as DNA: TGTGCCAGCAGGGGACAGGGGTCGGGCTACACCTTC. It translates to CASRGQGSGYTF.